Listed here are 6 T cell receptor beta chains from one sample, sequenced in a study of T cell responses to AZD1222 COVID-19 vaccine (dated by TCRdb to the early 2020s). The time point label on this specimen signifies: about 28 days (+/-7) after the second vaccine dose. The library was prepared using the immunoSEQ multiplex PCR assay. TCRdb holds this immuneACCESS table with in-frame rearrangements only. Some clones are missing; in checked studies, unresolved V genes explain under half, and the rest has no known cause. A total of 60,000 to 75,000 clones appear in this sample, about 88% of them only once. The ten largest clones add up to roughly 31% of the sample. This material consisted of peripheral blood, taken 28 days after the second AZD1222 dose. These receptors were collected from an adult who received the AZD1222 COVID-19 vaccine.

The chain is built from TRBV10-3 and TRBJ2-7; 9 bases are a match to TRBD2. J was trimmed by 0 bases and V by 4 bases; bases with no gene match: 7. The CDR3 is made up of 16 amino acids. Germline V gives CDR1 ENHRY, CDR2 SYGVKD. The CDR3 bases are TGTGCCATCAGTGGGGCTAGCGGGACCAGCTCCTACGAGCAGTACTTC. Amino acids: CAISGASGTSSYEQYF.

V usage is TRBV19 and J usage is TRBJ1-4, with D maybe TRBD1 (6 bases). The germline CDR1 and CDR2 sequences are LNHDA and SQIVND (reference sequence). The CDR3 covers 16 residues. V lost 2 bases to trimming and J lost 5 bases, with 15 bases between them. DNA for the CDR3: TGTGCCAGTAGTATAAGTATAGGAGGGGGGAATGAAAAACTGTTTTTT. It is translated as CASSISIGGGNEKLFF.

This clone was counted once. This rearrangement joins TRBV5-4 to TRBJ1-4; TRBD1 aligns across 10 bases. J lost 9 bases, V lost 2 bases, and 10 bases had no gene match. This CDR3 comprises 16 residues. In germline, CDR1 is SGHNT, CDR2 YYREEE (reference sequence). CDR3 region: CASSFMGDRGGQKLFF. CDR3 bases: TGTGCCAGCAGCTTCATGGGGGACAGGGGCGGGCAAAAACTGTTTTTT.

The chain uses TRBV2 and TRBJ2-4, with D possibly being TRBD2 (6 bases). Trimming left V 5 bases short and J 8 bases short, with 19 bases between. Looked up from germline, CDR1 is SNHLY and CDR2 is FYNNEI. The CDR3 is 15 residues long. The CDR3 DNA sequence: TGTGCCAGCAGTTTCTATAGCGGAGGAGAGTACATTCAGTACTTC. Translated, it gives CASSFYSGGEYIQYF.

This rearrangement joins TRBV18 to TRBJ2-2; D gene ambiguous. V lost 3 bases and J lost 0, with 11 bases in between. Germline V CDR1 and CDR2: KGHSH, LQKENI. The CDR3 totals 16 residues. Here the CDR3 reads CASSPYQSANTGELFF. The CDR3 nucleotides read TGTGCCAGCTCACCCTACCAGTCTGCGAACACCGGGGAGCTGTTTTTT.

This clone was observed a single time. The J gene is TRBJ1-2, the V gene TRBV4-1, with D uncertain. Germline values: CDR1 MGHRA, CDR2 YSYEKL. The V gene lost 0 bases and the J gene lost 2 bases, with 10 bases spanning the gap. This CDR3 has 15 residues. In DNA form, the CDR3 reads TGCGCCAGCAGCCAAGAAACACGCTTCAACTATGGCTACACCTTC. Residues: CASSQETRFNYGYTF.